The text below deals with one T cell receptor beta chain. The data derive from a study of blood T cell repertoires in COVID-19. Trimming shortened V by 2 bases and J by 4 bases, and 13 bases separated the two germline ends. The germline CDR1 and CDR2 sequences are SGHRS and YFSETQ. This CDR3 has 15 residues. TCRdb keeps only in-frame clones here, not all; method: immunoSEQ multiplex PCR. The table includes about half a million clones, around 85% detected once. Material: peripheral blood. This chain links TRBV5-1 with TRBJ1-3, with D tentatively TRBD1 (5 bases). The sequence was obtained from a human donor in a cohort sampled during active COVID-19. DNA of the CDR3: TGCGCCAGCAGCTTTGGGGCAGCCGGGGGAAACACCATATATTTT. This encodes CASSFGAAGGNTIYF.